This TCR beta chain comes out of a study of blood T cell repertoires in COVID-19. Study summary: Italy, Spain and the United States were the sources of the convalescent and acute COVID-19 samples. T cells, B-cell-depleted T cells, or PBMCs supplied cDNA or gDNA.

In the authors' workflow: Cell counts per sample came from amplifying reference gene primers. TCRdb keeps only in-frame clones here, not all; method: immunoSEQ multiplex PCR. V and J calls and clone size are as listed in that table; D and trimming were resolved from the DNA. In the table there are 86,000 or so clones, 75% to 95% of which are singletons. The origin of this receptor is a woman aged 45-65 years in a cohort sampled during active COVID-19. The sequenced sample consisted of peripheral blood.

In DNA form, the CDR3 reads TGTGCCAGCAGGCATAGGACACACTCTAACTATGGCTACACCTTC. This gives the protein CASRHRTHSNYGYTF. The J gene is TRBJ1-2, the V gene TRBV5-6; TRBD1 might be the D (5 bases). The CDR3 consists of 15 residues. V was pared by 5 bases and J by 0 bases, with 14 bases between. Germline values: CDR1 SGHDT, CDR2 YYEEEE.